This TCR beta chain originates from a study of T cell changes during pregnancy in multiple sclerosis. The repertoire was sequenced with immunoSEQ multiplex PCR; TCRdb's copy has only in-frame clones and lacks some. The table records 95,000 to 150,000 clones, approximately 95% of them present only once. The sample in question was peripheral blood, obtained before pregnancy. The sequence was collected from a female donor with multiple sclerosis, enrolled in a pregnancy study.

The CDR3 is CASSPLGQATTQETQYF. CDR3 DNA: TGTGCCAGCAGCCCTCTAGGACAGGCGACAACTCAAGAGACCCAGTACTTC. The chain recombines TRBV4-2 with TRBJ2-5; TRBD1 aligns across 7 bases. The germline CDR1 and CDR2 sequences are LGHNA and YNFKEQ. The V and J ends lost 4 bases and 2 bases, in that order; junction bases with no gene match: 13. CDR3 size: 17 residues.